A selection of T cell receptor beta chains follows, all from one sample in a study of blood T cell repertoires in COVID-19. TCRdb's table, derived via immunoSEQ multiplex PCR, lists solely in-frame clones and lacks some. The sample has approximately 150,000 clones, over 75% seen once. Sequencing input: peripheral blood. Receptors originate from a man in his 70s with acute or convalescent COVID-19. The CDR3 runs from the conserved cysteine through the conserved F or W. D genes are given only for firm matches. Expanded clones get a size class; other rows say once, few or many, or leave the size out.

>TRBJ1-4|.|TRBV10-1|.
CASSESSATNEKLFF
TGCGCCAGCAGTGAGTCGTCGGCAACTAATGAAAAACTGTTTTTT
>TRBJ2-5|TRBD2|TRBV3-1/TRBV3-2|.
CASSQDGTSGGARETQYF
TGTGCCAGCAGCCAAGACGGGACTAGCGGGGGGGCGAGGGAGACCCAGTACTTC
>TRBJ2-2|.|TRBV19|.
CASSIPLQGSTGELFF
TGTGCCAGTAGTATCCCTTTACAGGGAAGCACCGGGGAGCTGTTTTTT
>TRBJ2-5|TRBD2|TRBV5-4|.
CASSLAASGEQTQYF
TGTGCCAGCAGCTTGGCGGCTAGCGGGGAGCAGACCCAGTACTTC
>TRBJ1-2|.|TRBV5-6|.
CASSLIEGRSYTF
TGTGCCAGCAGCTTGATAGAGGGAAGGAGCTACACCTTC
>TRBJ2-2|.|TRBV6-5|.
CASRTVGATGELFF
TGTGCCAGCCGGACGGTGGGGGCCACCGGGGAGCTGTTTTTT
>TRBJ2-7|.|TRBV5-8|.
CASSLLRERGEQYF
TGTGCCAGCAGCTTGCTCCGGGAGAGGGGCGAGCAGTACTTC
>TRBJ2-5|.|TRBV7-7|.
CASSLTTGETQYF
TGTGCCAGCAGCTTAACTACTGGGGAGACCCAGTACTTC
>TRBJ2-1|.|TRBV21-1|.
CASSKAPLESPYNEQFF
TGTGCCAGCAGCAAAGCGCCTCTAGAAAGCCCCTACAATGAGCAGTTCTTC
>TRBJ2-2|TRBD1|TRBV2|few
CASSEVSGGVAGELFF
TGTGCCAGCAGTGAAGTTTCAGGGGGCGTCGCCGGGGAGCTGTTTTTT